The 29 T cell receptor beta chains listed next were all sequenced from one sample in a study of T cell repertoires in cytomegalovirus infection. These receptors have no identified antigens. TCRdb independently ran MiXCR on the reads; one entry per CDR3 protein. The data contain roughly 700,000 distinct CDR3 sequences, around 32% of them singletons. The sample in question was cultured PBMCs, obtained from culture after CMV antigen stimulation. All receptors come from a human donor in good health (CMV status not recorded). Some clones in this sample may be carry-over from other donors' samples.

The CDR3, as DNA: TGCAGTGCCCCCCGAGGGGGAGGGCTTGCAGATACGCAGTATTTT. It encodes CSAPRGGGLADTQYF. This chain connects TRBV20-1 to TRBJ2-3; TRBD2 is a possible D gene (7 bases). Trimming pared 6 bases from V and 4 bases from J, leaving 20 bases between. CDR1 and CDR2 (germline): DFQATT, SNEGSKA (reference sequence). CDR3 length: 15 residues.

The chain links TRBV4-1 to TRBJ1-2; D is possibly TRBD1 (5 bases). V lost 0 bases, J lost 1 base, and 12 bases lay in between. This CDR3 comprises 16 residues. Germline-derived CDR1 and CDR2 are MGHRA and YSYEKL. The CDR3 bases are TGCGCCAGCAGCCAAGATCAGACAGAATTTAACTATGGCTACACCTTC. Translation: CASSQDQTEFNYGYTF.

V and J are TRBV20-1 and TRBJ2-2; D gene ambiguous. Germline CDR1 reads DFQATT; CDR2 reads SNEGSKA (reference sequence). CDR3 size: 15 residues. V lost 3 bases and J 0 bases, leaving 11 bases between the germline ends. The CDR3 is CSASPMAPNTGELFF. The CDR3 DNA follows: TGCAGTGCTAGCCCCATGGCTCCGAACACCGGGGAGCTGTTTTTT.

This clonotype has a count of ten or more. The chain uses TRBV7-2 and TRBJ1-5; no clear D. The germline V and J ends were trimmed by 3 bases and 9 bases, with 12 bases remaining between them. The V gene's germline CDR1 is SGHTA and CDR2 FQGNSA. The CDR3 spans 13 residues. CDR3 region: CASSFRPATPQHF. CDR3 nucleotides: TGTGCCAGCAGCTTCCGCCCAGCGACGCCCCAGCATTTT.

V gene TRBV7-2 combines with J gene TRBJ2-7; weak D call: TRBD1 (5 bases). The CDR3 consists of 16 residues. Germline CDR1 SGHTA, CDR2 FQGNSA. V lost 1 base and J 0 bases, leaving 13 bases between the germline ends. Written as DNA, the CDR3 is TGTGCCAGCAGCTTAGTCCTCCAGGGTTTCTCCTACGAGCAGTACTTC. As protein: CASSLVLQGFSYEQYF.

The J gene is TRBJ1-5, the V gene TRBV29-1; D call uncertain. V was clipped by 3 bases and J by 5 bases, with 11 bases between them. CDR3 length equals 13 residues. Per the germline V gene, CDR1 is SQVTM and CDR2 is ANQGSEA. The CDR3 DNA is TGCAGCGTTGATAGCCTTCTAGATCAGCCCCAGCATTTT. Its protein is CSVDSLLDQPQHF.

This clonotype was picked up a small number of times. V usage is TRBV11-2 and J usage is TRBJ2-1, with D possibly being TRBD2 (5 bases). Trimming removed 5 bases at V and 4 bases at J, with 15 bases between. CDR1 SGHAT and CDR2 FQNNGV come from the germline V gene. This CDR3 comprises 15 residues. The CDR3 is CASSPTGIFYNEQFF. The CDR3 nucleotides read TGTGCCAGCAGCCCGACCGGGATCTTTTACAATGAGCAGTTCTTC.

The rearrangement joins TRBV7-2 to TRBJ2-7; D tentatively reads TRBD1 or TRBD2 (6 bases each). This CDR3 spans 14 amino acids. Germline values: CDR1 SGHTA, CDR2 FQGNSA. V lost 4 bases and J 4 bases, leaving 14 bases between the germline ends. The CDR3 spells CASSWDGGAYEQYF. The DNA of the CDR3 is TGTGCCAGCAGCTGGGACGGGGGCGCGTACGAGCAGTACTTC.

The CDR3 loop reads CASSSGLGLWDEQYF. Written as DNA, the CDR3 is TGTGCCAGCAGCTCGGGGTTGGGCCTTTGGGACGAGCAGTACTTC. The genes are TRBV14 and TRBJ2-7, with D possibly TRBD2 on 5 matching bases. V shed 5 bases and J shed 5 bases, with 19 bases lying between them. This CDR3 contains 15 residues. The germline V gene has CDR1 SGHDN and CDR2 FVKESK.

This chain uses TRBV7-6 with TRBJ2-1; TRBD1 matches at 11 bases. V shed 5 bases, J shed 8 bases, and the junction held 8 bases outside the gene matches. The CDR3 is made up of 15 amino acids. Germline V lookup: CDR1 SGHVS, CDR2 FNYEAQ. The CDR3 coding sequence is TGTGCCAGCAGCAATACGGGACAGGGGGACCATGAGCAGTTCTTC. It yields the protein CASSNTGQGDHEQFF.

This clonotype has more than one count but fewer than ten. This sequence joins TRBV7-2 and TRBJ2-3; D tentatively fits TRBD1 or TRBD2 (7 bases each). This CDR3 is built from 16 residues. The germline gives CDR1 SGHTA, CDR2 FQGNSA. Trimming removed 4 bases from V and 2 bases from J, with 16 bases in between. In DNA, the CDR3 is TGTGCCAGCAGCTCACCCAGGGGGGGGGACACAGATACGCAGTATTTT. This gives the protein CASSSPRGGDTDTQYF. Full variable domain (missing parts from reference TRBV7-2 and TRBJ2-3): GAGVSQSPSNKVTEKGKDVELRCDPISGHTALYWYRQSLGQGLEFLIYFQGNSAPDKSGLPSDRFSAERTGGSVSTLTIQRTQQEDSAVYLCASSSPRGGDTDTQYFGPGTRLTVL.

This clonotype was observed a few times. The V call is TRBV12-3 or TRBV12-4, the J call TRBJ2-3; D is unresolved. The CDR3 is made up of 13 amino acids. The V gene lost 6 bases and the J gene lost 2 bases, with 9 bases spanning the gap. The DNA of the CDR3 is TGTGCCAGCAGCCGTATAATCACAGATACGCAGTATTTT. This encodes CASSRIITDTQYF.

This clonotype was seen more than once but under ten times. This sequence joins TRBV5-4 and TRBJ1-2; 8 bases fit TRBD1. Germline V gene sequence: CDR1 SGHNT, CDR2 YYREEE (reference sequence). V dropped 3 bases and J dropped 4; count of bases not matched to a gene: 5. The CDR3 covers 14 residues. In DNA, the CDR3 is TGTGCCAGCAGCTACAGGGGGGACACCTATGGCTACACCTTC. Amino acids: CASSYRGDTYGYTF.

V gene TRBV4-1 combines with J gene TRBJ2-7, with D possibly being TRBD1 (6 bases). The CDR3 is 16 amino acids. The germline V gene encodes CDR1 MGHRA and CDR2 YSYEKL. V was pared by 0 bases and J by 2 bases, with 14 bases between. CDR3 nucleotides: TGCGCCAGCAGCCAAGAATACCACAGGGCCACCTACGAGCAGTACTTC. The encoded protein is CASSQEYHRATYEQYF.

In this sample, this clonotype turned up many times. V gene TRBV7-8 combines with J gene TRBJ2-1; TRBD1 might be the D (6 bases). This CDR3 is built from 13 residues. Trimming left V 6 bases short and J 9 bases short, with 15 bases between. Germline CDR1 SGHVS, CDR2 FQNEAQ. The DNA of the CDR3 is TGTGCCAGCAGAACCTACAGGGACGGTGAGCAGTTCTTC. This encodes CASRTYRDGEQFF.

This clonotype was picked up one time. The chain has TRBV20-1 and TRBJ2-1, with D perhaps matching TRBD2 (6 bases). CDR3 length: 16 amino acids. V lost 0 bases to trimming and J lost 0 bases, with 12 bases between them. Per the germline V gene, CDR1 is DFQATT and CDR2 is SNEGSKA (reference sequence). The chain's CDR3 is CSAREMAGLSYNEQFF. In nucleotides, the CDR3 is TGCAGTGCTAGAGAAATGGCGGGACTCTCCTACAATGAGCAGTTCTTC.

The chain uses TRBV6-5 and TRBJ1-1; D is perhaps TRBD1 (5 bases). V was shortened by 10 bases and J by 0 bases, with 12 bases between the two germline ends. There are 13 residues in the CDR3. Germline V gene sequence: CDR1 MNHEY, CDR2 SVGAGI. DNA of the CDR3: TGTGCCACCCAGAGGGACCTGAACACTGAAGCTTTCTTT. The encoded protein is CATQRDLNTEAFF.

The chain couples TRBV7-6 to TRBJ2-2; D is unresolved. Germline V lookup: CDR1 SGHVS, CDR2 FNYEAQ. The CDR3 has 14 residues. V lost 1 base to trimming and J lost 7 bases, with 10 bases between them. The CDR3 reads CASSLGRGNGELFF. DNA of the CDR3: TGTGCCAGCAGCTTAGGGCGCGGTAACGGGGAGCTGTTTTTT.

The chain joins TRBV2 to TRBJ2-5, with no clear D. Germline CDR1 and CDR2: SNHLY and FYNNEI. CDR3 length equals 12 residues. The germline V and J ends were trimmed by 7 bases and 3 bases, with 9 bases remaining between them. This CDR3 is CASNSREETQYF. The DNA of the CDR3 is TGTGCCAGCAATAGTCGGGAAGAGACCCAGTACTTC.

This clonotype came up many times. The chain is built from TRBV7-8 and TRBJ2-7; the match to TRBD1 covers 9 bases. The V gene's germline CDR1 is SGHVS and CDR2 FQNEAQ. The CDR3 extends over 12 amino acids. Trimming at V came to 5 bases and at J to 13 bases, leaving 9 bases not matched to a gene. CDR3 sequence: CASSKQRDRAYF. The CDR3 bases are TGTGCCAGCAGCAAGCAACGGGACAGGGCCTACTTC.

This clonotype was detected ten times or more. V and J are TRBV7-6 and TRBJ2-1; D perhaps matches TRBD2 (5 bases). The germline V gene has CDR1 SGHVS and CDR2 FNYEAQ. CDR3 length: 14 amino acids. Trimming stripped 3 bases from V and 6 bases from J, with 12 bases between. The CDR3: CASSFSLGSNEQFF. CDR3 DNA: TGTGCCAGCAGCTTCTCACTAGGAAGCAATGAGCAGTTCTTC.

The CDR3 sequence: CASTRTGQNTEAFF. CDR3 sequence (DNA): TGTGCCAGCACCCGGACAGGGCAGAACACTGAAGCTTTCTTT. The chain employs TRBV9 and TRBJ1-1, with 8 bases that match TRBD1. Looked up from germline, CDR1 is SGDLS and CDR2 is YYNGEE. The CDR3 sequence is 14 residues long. The junction had 5 bases not matched to a gene; V was cut back by 6 bases and J by 1 base.

The chain uses TRBV6-6 and TRBJ2-7; the match to TRBD2 covers 7 bases. V lost 5 bases and J lost 0; bases outside the gene matches: 7. Germline CDR1 MNHNY, CDR2 SVGAGI (reference sequence). The CDR3 contains 15 residues. The CDR3 coding sequence is TGTGCCAGCAGTGTGGAGGGACTAAGCTCCTACGAGCAGTACTTC. Its protein is CASSVEGLSSYEQYF.

The gene calls are TRBV4-1 and TRBJ2-3, with a weak D call TRBD1 (7 bases). Germline loops: CDR1 MGHRA, CDR2 YSYEKL. This CDR3 comprises 17 residues. With 3 bases removed from V and 1 base from J, the gap between germline ends came to 17 bases. The CDR3 nucleotides are TGCGCCAGCAGCCACGCTCTCAGGGGGGCGCGCACAGATACGCAGTATTTT. Protein sequence: CASSHALRGARTDTQYF.

The rearrangement links TRBV7-6 to TRBJ2-2; 7 nucleotides align to TRBD1. The CDR3 extends over 16 amino acids. J gave up 0 bases and V 5 bases, and 6 bases lay outside the gene matches. Germline V gene sequence: CDR1 SGHVS, CDR2 FNYEAQ. The DNA of the CDR3 is TGTGCCAGCAGCCTCGGACAGGTCGCGAACACCGGGGAGCTGTTTTTT. Translation gives CASSLGQVANTGELFF.

The chain couples TRBV7-9 to TRBJ1-2, with 9 bases lining up with TRBD1. CDR1 and CDR2 from the germline V gene are SEHNR and FQNEAQ (reference sequence). The CDR3 sequence is 15 residues long. V gave up 5 bases and J gave up 3 bases; unmatched junction bases: 7. CDR3 amino acids: CASSNHRGPDYGYTF. The CDR3 coding sequence is TGTGCCAGCAGCAACCACAGGGGGCCTGACTATGGCTACACCTTC.

This clonotype has more than one count but fewer than ten. This chain joins TRBV5-6 and TRBJ2-7, with TRBD1 as a possible D gene (5 bases). The germline V gene encodes CDR1 SGHDT and CDR2 YYEEEE. There are 14 residues in the CDR3. V was pared by 2 bases and J by 5 bases, with 14 bases between. The CDR3 coding sequence is TGTGCCAGCAGCTTATCGGCAGGGTGGAACGAGCAGTACTTC. This gives the protein CASSLSAGWNEQYF.

The V call is TRBV30, the J call TRBJ2-3, with a weak D call TRBD2 (5 bases). The CDR3 is 16 residues long. The germline V gene encodes CDR1 GTSNPN and CDR2 SVGIG (reference sequence). V lost 3 bases to trimming and J lost 0 bases, with 16 bases between them. The CDR3 region has the DNA TGTGCCTGGAGCAAAATCCGGGCTAGCAGCACAGATACGCAGTATTTT. Its translation: CAWSKIRASSTDTQYF.

CDR3 sequence: CSAVPGSPYNEQFF. CDR3 coding DNA: TGCAGCGCGGTCCCAGGGTCCCCCTACAATGAGCAGTTCTTC. The V and J genes are TRBV29-1 and TRBJ2-1; D is perhaps TRBD1 (5 bases). CDR1 is SQVTM, CDR2 ANQGSEA, per germline. The CDR3 spans 14 residues. The ends were cut back, 7 bases at V and 2 bases at J, with 15 bases in the middle.